This is a list of T cell receptor beta chains from one sample in a study of cytomegalovirus exposure and HLA in healthy donors. Method: immunoSEQ multiplex PCR; TCRdb's copy keeps in-frame clones and lacks some. The sample includes some 120,000 clones, about four fifths of them seen just once. The sequenced sample was PBMCs. These TCRs come from a woman aged 40 to 49 in good health and CMV-seropositive. The CDR3 runs from the conserved cysteine through the conserved F or W. A D gene is named only where the DNA matches it firmly. Only part of the rows carry a size: once, few, many, or a class if the clone is expanded.

V gene: TRBV28
J gene: TRBJ2-3
D gene: TRBD2
clone size: NA
CDR3 protein: CASSLVGGSTDTQYF
CDR3 DNA: TGTGCCAGCAGTTTAGTGGGAGGGAGCACAGATACGCAGTATTTT

V gene: TRBV9
J gene: TRBJ2-7
D gene: NA
clone size: NA
CDR3 protein: CASSGVTGHEQYF
CDR3 DNA: TGTGCCAGCAGCGGAGTTACAGGGCACGAGCAGTACTTC

V gene: TRBV28
J gene: TRBJ2-3
D gene: TRBD2
clone size: NA
CDR3 protein: CASSLESGSYGDTQYF
CDR3 DNA: TGTGCCAGCAGTTTAGAGAGCGGGAGCTACGGGGATACGCAGTATTTT

V gene: TRBV4-1
J gene: TRBJ2-5
D gene: TRBD1
clone size: NA
CDR3 protein: CASSQTGAPTETQYF
CDR3 DNA: TGCGCCAGCAGCCAGACAGGGGCCCCGACAGAGACCCAGTACTTC

V gene: TRBV6-5
J gene: TRBJ2-7
D gene: TRBD1
clone size: NA
CDR3 protein: CASSPDRKYEQYF
CDR3 DNA: TGTGCCAGCAGCCCGGACAGGAAATACGAGCAGTACTTC

V gene: TRBV7-9
J gene: TRBJ2-5
D gene: TRBD2
clone size: NA
CDR3 protein: CASSRSRLAPETQYF
CDR3 DNA: TGTGCCAGCAGCCGATCAAGACTAGCGCCAGAGACCCAGTACTTC

V gene: TRBV9
J gene: TRBJ1-3
D gene: TRBD1
clone size: NA
CDR3 protein: CASSGVPGQGFGNTIYF
CDR3 DNA: TGTGCCAGCAGCGGAGTGCCGGGACAGGGGTTTGGAAACACCATATATTTT

V gene: TRBV2
J gene: TRBJ2-2
D gene: TRBD2
clone size: NA
CDR3 protein: CASSPREGTGELFF
CDR3 DNA: TGTGCCAGCAGTCCCCGGGAGGGCACCGGGGAGCTGTTTTTT

V gene: TRBV5-1
J gene: TRBJ2-3
D gene: TRBD2
clone size: NA
CDR3 protein: CASRRGSGTWDTQYF
CDR3 DNA: TGCGCCAGCAGACGGGGTAGCGGGACGTGGGATACGCAGTATTTT

V gene: TRBV19
J gene: TRBJ1-1
D gene: NA
clone size: NA
CDR3 protein: CASSSWDIKWTEAFF
CDR3 DNA: TGTGCCAGTAGCTCTTGGGACATAAAATGGACTGAAGCTTTCTTT

V gene: TRBV5-8
J gene: TRBJ2-5
D gene: NA
clone size: NA
CDR3 protein: CASSWGEETQYF
CDR3 DNA: TGTGCCAGCAGCTGGGGGGAGGAGACCCAGTACTTC

V gene: TRBV7-3
J gene: TRBJ2-5
D gene: TRBD2
clone size: few
CDR3 protein: CASSRGAGEETQYF
CDR3 DNA: TGTGCCAGCAGCAGGGGAGCGGGAGAAGAGACCCAGTACTTC

V gene: TRBV18
J gene: TRBJ2-1
D gene: TRBD2
clone size: NA
CDR3 protein: CASSLARGSGRHEQFF
CDR3 DNA: TGTGCCAGCTCACTGGCCCGGGGTAGCGGGAGGCATGAGCAGTTCTTC

V gene: TRBV28
J gene: TRBJ2-7
D gene: TRBD1
clone size: NA
CDR3 protein: CASSSPGQAFVEQYF
CDR3 DNA: TGTGCCAGCAGTTCGCCCGGACAGGCTTTTGTAGAGCAGTACTTC

V gene: TRBV5-3
J gene: TRBJ1-1
D gene: NA
clone size: NA
CDR3 protein: CARSANREPGLKETEAFF
CDR3 DNA: TGTGCCAGAAGCGCCAACAGGGAACCGGGATTGAAAGAAACTGAAGCTTTCTTT

V gene: TRBV29-1
J gene: TRBJ2-2
D gene: NA
clone size: NA
CDR3 protein: CSALGGGELFF
CDR3 DNA: TGCAGCGCCCTGGGGGGCGGGGAGCTGTTTTTT

V gene: TRBV28
J gene: TRBJ1-4
D gene: TRBD1
clone size: few
CDR3 protein: CASSFYQGAEEKLFF
CDR3 DNA: TGTGCCAGCAGTTTTTATCAGGGGGCTGAGGAAAAACTGTTTTTT

V gene: TRBV30
J gene: TRBJ2-7
D gene: NA
clone size: NA
CDR3 protein: CAWKTVLSYEQYF
CDR3 DNA: TGTGCCTGGAAAACAGTCCTCTCCTACGAGCAGTACTTC

V gene: TRBV4-1
J gene: TRBJ1-2
D gene: NA
clone size: NA
CDR3 protein: CASSQDYGGRGYGYTF
CDR3 DNA: TGCGCCAGCAGCCAAGATTATGGAGGTCGTGGCTATGGCTACACCTTC

V gene: TRBV30
J gene: TRBJ1-5
D gene: NA
clone size: NA
CDR3 protein: CAWSVGGQSENQPQHF
CDR3 DNA: TGTGCCTGGAGTGTCGGGGGGCAGAGTGAAAATCAGCCCCAGCATTTT

V gene: TRBV9
J gene: TRBJ2-3
D gene: NA
clone size: NA
CDR3 protein: CASSPIAEGGTDTQYF
CDR3 DNA: TGTGCCAGCAGCCCCATAGCGGAGGGAGGCACAGATACGCAGTATTTT

V gene: TRBV5-6
J gene: TRBJ2-1
D gene: TRBD1
clone size: NA
CDR3 protein: CASRPGTGDYNEQFF
CDR3 DNA: TGTGCCAGCAGACCCGGGACAGGGGACTACAATGAGCAGTTCTTC

V gene: TRBV5-4
J gene: TRBJ2-7
D gene: TRBD1
clone size: NA
CDR3 protein: CASSSPQGATYEQYF
CDR3 DNA: TGTGCCAGCAGCTCGCCCCAGGGGGCAACCTACGAGCAGTACTTC

V gene: TRBV7-9
J gene: TRBJ1-1
D gene: NA
clone size: NA
CDR3 protein: CASSLLRDTEAFF
CDR3 DNA: TGTGCCAGCAGCTTATTACGGGACACTGAAGCTTTCTTT

V gene: TRBV6-4
J gene: TRBJ2-3
D gene: NA
clone size: NA
CDR3 protein: CASSVESFTDTQYF
CDR3 DNA: TGTGCCAGCAGTGTTGAAAGCTTCACAGATACGCAGTATTTT

V gene: TRBV28
J gene: TRBJ2-1
D gene: TRBD1
clone size: once
CDR3 protein: CASSLSQGMGSYNEQFF
CDR3 DNA: TGTGCCAGCAGTTTATCACAGGGGATGGGCTCCTACAATGAGCAGTTCTTC

V gene: TRBV7-6
J gene: TRBJ1-2
D gene: TRBD1
clone size: NA
CDR3 protein: CASSLGTGANYGYTF
CDR3 DNA: TGTGCCAGCAGCTTAGGGACAGGGGCTAACTATGGCTACACCTTC

V gene: TRBV10-3
J gene: TRBJ1-5
D gene: TRBD1
clone size: NA
CDR3 protein: CAISESGQNQPQHF
CDR3 DNA: TGTGCCATCAGTGAGTCGGGACAGAACCAGCCCCAGCATTTT

V gene: TRBV28
J gene: TRBJ2-7
D gene: NA
clone size: NA
CDR3 protein: CASTGTPISSYEQYF
CDR3 DNA: TGTGCCAGTACCGGGACTCCCATAAGCTCCTACGAGCAGTACTTC

V gene: TRBV30
J gene: TRBJ1-1
D gene: TRBD1
clone size: NA
CDR3 protein: CAWSSQGITEAFF
CDR3 DNA: TGTGCCTGGAGTTCACAGGGGATCACTGAAGCTTTCTTT

V gene: TRBV5-4
J gene: TRBJ2-7
D gene: TRBD2
clone size: NA
CDR3 protein: CASSASGTSGTGYEQYF
CDR3 DNA: TGTGCCAGCAGCGCTTCGGGGACTAGCGGGACGGGTTACGAGCAGTACTTC

V gene: TRBV19
J gene: TRBJ2-1
D gene: NA
clone size: NA
CDR3 protein: CATSYRAGYNEQFF
CDR3 DNA: TGTGCCACTTCGTACAGGGCCGGCTACAATGAGCAGTTCTTC

V gene: TRBV4-3
J gene: TRBJ1-2
D gene: TRBD1
clone size: NA
CDR3 protein: CASSHGPGQGGDGYTF
CDR3 DNA: TGCGCCAGCAGCCACGGTCCGGGACAGGGGGGAGATGGCTACACCTTC

V gene: TRBV28
J gene: TRBJ1-5
D gene: TRBD1
clone size: NA
CDR3 protein: CASSLHRGRGSNQPQHF
CDR3 DNA: TGTGCCAGCAGTTTACACAGGGGGCGAGGTAGCAATCAGCCCCAGCATTTT

V gene: TRBV10-3
J gene: TRBJ2-3
D gene: TRBD1
clone size: NA
CDR3 protein: CAIMSRDRGTDTQYF
CDR3 DNA: TGTGCCATCATGAGCCGGGACAGGGGCACAGATACGCAGTATTTT

V gene: TRBV18
J gene: TRBJ1-4
D gene: TRBD1
clone size: NA
CDR3 protein: CASQRAGGSKLFF
CDR3 DNA: TGTGCCAGCCAACGGGCAGGGGGCAGTAAACTGTTTTTT

V gene: TRBV11-2
J gene: TRBJ2-7
D gene: TRBD1
clone size: NA
CDR3 protein: CASSLDRGSPYEQYF
CDR3 DNA: TGTGCCAGCAGCTTGGACAGGGGATCCCCCTACGAGCAGTACTTC

V gene: TRBV2
J gene: TRBJ1-5
D gene: NA
clone size: NA
CDR3 protein: CASKTDSNQPQHF
CDR3 DNA: TGTGCCAGCAAGACAGATAGCAATCAGCCCCAGCATTTT

V gene: TRBV5-1
J gene: TRBJ1-1
D gene: NA
clone size: NA
CDR3 protein: CASSLSGGDTEAFF
CDR3 DNA: TGCGCCAGCAGCTTGAGCGGGGGGGACACTGAAGCTTTCTTT

V gene: TRBV7-3
J gene: TRBJ2-3
D gene: NA
clone size: NA
CDR3 protein: CASSLNGGSGDTQYF
CDR3 DNA: TGTGCCAGCAGCTTAAATGGAGGGAGTGGTGATACGCAGTATTTT

V gene: TRBV2
J gene: TRBJ1-2
D gene: NA
clone size: NA
CDR3 protein: CASSERGNGYTF
CDR3 DNA: TGTGCCAGCAGTGAAAGGGGGAATGGCTACACCTTC

V gene: TRBV7-2
J gene: TRBJ1-1
D gene: NA
clone size: NA
CDR3 protein: CASSFHRVPMGTEAFF
CDR3 DNA: TGTGCCAGCAGCTTTCATCGGGTCCCTATGGGCACTGAAGCTTTCTTT

V gene: TRBV5-1
J gene: TRBJ2-3
D gene: NA
clone size: NA
CDR3 protein: CARELTAGVTDTQYF
CDR3 DNA: TGCGCCAGGGAATTGACGGCAGGGGTCACAGATACGCAGTATTTT

V gene: TRBV7-6
J gene: TRBJ2-2
D gene: TRBD2
clone size: NA
CDR3 protein: CASSLELAGGEGELFF
CDR3 DNA: TGTGCCAGCAGCTTAGAGCTAGCGGGAGGAGAAGGGGAGCTGTTTTTT

V gene: TRBV10-1
J gene: TRBJ1-5
D gene: TRBD1
clone size: NA
CDR3 protein: CASSPGTGDSNQPQHF
CDR3 DNA: TGCGCCAGCAGCCCCGGGACAGGGGATAGCAATCAGCCCCAGCATTTT